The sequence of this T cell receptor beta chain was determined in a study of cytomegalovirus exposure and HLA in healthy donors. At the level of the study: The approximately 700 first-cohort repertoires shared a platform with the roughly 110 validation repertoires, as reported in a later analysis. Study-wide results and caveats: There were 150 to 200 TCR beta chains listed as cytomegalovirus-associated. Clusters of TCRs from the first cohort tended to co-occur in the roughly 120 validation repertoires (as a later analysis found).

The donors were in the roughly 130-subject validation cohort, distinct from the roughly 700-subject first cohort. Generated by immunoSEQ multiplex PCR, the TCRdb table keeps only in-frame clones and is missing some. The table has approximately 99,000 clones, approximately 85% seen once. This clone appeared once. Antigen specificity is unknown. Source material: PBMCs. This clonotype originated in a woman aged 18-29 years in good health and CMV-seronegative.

CDR3 sequence: CASSPGQGAREQYF. The CDR3 DNA reads as TGCGCCAGCAGCCCGGGACAGGGGGCGCGGGAGCAGTACTTC. The chain uses TRBV5-1 and TRBJ2-7; 12 bases match TRBD1. V gave up 4 bases and J gave up 7 bases; unmatched junction bases: 6. Germline loops: CDR1 SGHRS, CDR2 YFSETQ. The CDR3 spans 14 residues.